This entry concerns a single T cell receptor (beta chain). The data were obtained in a study of blood T cell repertoires in COVID-19. Study at large: T cells, B-cell-depleted T cells, or PBMCs supplied cDNA or gDNA.

Germline lookup yields CDR1 MGHRA and CDR2 YSYEKL. There are 18 residues in the CDR3. V was pared by 0 bases and J by 2 bases, with 8 bases of the junction left unmatched. Followed over time, Seattle patients had been enrolled while infection was active. The repertoire was sequenced with immunoSEQ multiplex PCR; TCRdb's copy has only in-frame clones and lacks some. The data hold about 200,000 clones, with around nine tenths observed a single time. This receptor was obtained from a man in his sixties with COVID-19, enrolled during active disease. The chain has TRBV4-1 and TRBJ2-7; 12 nucleotides align to TRBD2. The specimen sequenced was peripheral blood. The CDR3: CASSQDASGGAFPYEQYF. CDR3 bases: TGCGCCAGCAGCCAAGACGCTAGCGGGGGGGCTTTTCCCTACGAGCAGTACTTC.